The clone carrying this T cell receptor beta chain was counted ten times or more. Its antigen remains unidentified. These data are taken from a study of T cells after yellow fever vaccination. Study-level results: Primary-vaccination clones mostly resurfaced post-booster (around 96% CD4, more than 85% CD8). Repertoires sorted by FACS could include abundant clonotypes that are contaminants from the bulk population. Compared with primary, the secondary response was weaker and peaked at day 5, not 15.

Making TCR cDNA involved 5'RACE template switching, which added UMIs and a universal primer site. One entry per CDR3 protein, called by TCRdb with MiXCR from the 5' RACE reads. The repertoire holds around 350,000 distinct CDR3 sequences, with 6.2% as singletons. V was shortened by 4 bases and J by 0 bases, with 10 bases between the two germline ends. Germline-derived CDR1 and CDR2 are LGHDT and YNNKEL (reference sequence). The CDR3 consists of 14 residues. The rearrangement uses TRBV3-1 and TRBJ2-7, with D uncertain. This receptor was taken from a young man who received the YFV17D yellow fever vaccine. The sequencing here drew on PBMCs, taken 5 days after the yellow fever booster vaccination. The CDR3 region has the DNA TGTGCCAGCAGCCGCTCGAGGAGCTCCTACGAGCAGTACTTC. Protein product: CASSRSRSSYEQYF.